This T cell receptor beta chain stems from a study of blood T cells in healthy people across ages. Between the trimmed V and J ends, which lost 3 bases and 3 bases, there was a span of 9 bases. The CDR3 covers 13 residues. Germline-derived CDR1 and CDR2 are DFQATT and SNEGSKA (reference sequence). In each sample, at least 6.5 million PBMCs were isolated. Using a J-beta primer mix together with a sample-barcoded 5' primer, a second PCR was run for about 6 to 11 cycles. A template-switch adaptor that had 12 random nucleotides put a tag on each cDNA molecule. TCRdb recomputed calls from the 5' RACE reads with MiXCR, one row per CDR3 protein. This table holds about 810,000 distinct CDR3 sequences, under 40% found once. This clonotype was picked up a small number of times.

The rearrangement joins TRBV20-1 to TRBJ1-3; no firm D call. The receptor comes from a man aged 18 to 30 in good health. The sequencing input was blood. The CDR3 sequence is CSARGLGGNTIYF. In nucleotides, the CDR3 is TGCAGTGCTAGGGGCCTCGGTGGAAACACCATATATTTT.